A selection of T cell receptor beta chains follows, all from one sample in a study of monozygotic twins with inflammatory bowel disease. For each CDR3 protein, TCRdb gives one entry from its re-call of the 5' RACE reads, without DNA. The sample's table shows 400,000 to 500,000 distinct CDR3 sequences. Specimen: blood. The origin of the receptors is a human donor with ulcerative colitis or Crohn's disease, or a healthy co-twin of an affected twin (not recorded which). Both conserved end residues are part of each CDR3.

J	V	CDR3
TRBJ2-1	TRBV20-1	CSASVTDSYNEQFF
TRBJ1-1	TRBV6-1	CASNVEGNTEAFF
TRBJ1-1	TRBV20-1	CSARVYGQLNTEAFF
TRBJ2-4	TRBV6-2/TRBV6-3	CASSSPGVQNIQYF
TRBJ1-1	TRBV18	CASSPLPRWDTEAFF
TRBJ2-3	TRBV12-3/TRBV12-4	CASSLWTSGGRDTDTQYF
TRBJ2-1	TRBV11-2	CASSFLIGRGNNEQFF
TRBJ1-5	TRBV19	CATTWGVDNQPQHF
TRBJ1-4	TRBV5-1	CASRLRGTGSTPVATNEKLFF
TRBJ2-1	TRBV5-1	CASRTSGSRDEQFF
TRBJ2-3	TRBV11-2	CASSRRGTSTDTQYF
TRBJ2-6	TRBV28	CASSLLVAGANVLTF
TRBJ2-2	TRBV27	CASSFLDSATGELFF
TRBJ1-2	TRBV5-1	CASSLAAGRGFYGYTF
TRBJ1-3	TRBV11-2	CASSPAGFTIYF
TRBJ1-5	TRBV16	CASSQSALGRYSNQPQHF
TRBJ2-1	TRBV7-9	CASSSRTGGEEQFF
TRBJ2-3	TRBV7-2	CASSHSGLTDTQYF
TRBJ1-4	TRBV12-3/TRBV12-4	CASSLGGVWEKLFF
TRBJ2-1	TRBV5-1	CASSFTQGAGYNEQFF
TRBJ2-1	TRBV7-9	CASRLAGGLNEQFF
TRBJ1-2	TRBV29-1	CSALGSYGYTF
TRBJ2-3	TRBV25-1	CASSEGPGTTDTQYF
TRBJ2-5	TRBV20-1	CSARDPLLQETQYF